The rows below give T cell receptor beta chains drawn from one sample of a study of blood T cell repertoires in COVID-19. Method: immunoSEQ multiplex PCR; TCRdb's copy keeps in-frame clones and lacks some. The data contain under 150,000 clones, more than 75% of them singletons. The specimen was peripheral blood. Every receptor here comes from a woman in her thirties or forties with acute or convalescent COVID-19. Each CDR3 is given with its conserved first and last residue. Fields, in order: CDR3 protein, CDR3 DNA, clone size, J gene, D gene, V gene. D genes are given only for firm matches. Part of the rows lack a size; the others show once, few, many or a class for expanded clones.

CASSLGTEQYF TGTGCCAGCAGCTTAGGGACAGAGCAGTACTTC . TRBJ2-7 . TRBV7-9
CASSQGLPPSSYEQYF TGTGCCAGCAGCCAAGGTTTGCCGCCTAGCTCCTACGAGCAGTACTTC . TRBJ2-7 . TRBV3-1/TRBV3-2
CASSSEGAAGNTIYF TGTGCCAGCAGTTCTGAGGGGGCAGCTGGAAACACCATATATTTT . TRBJ1-3 TRBD1 TRBV7-2
CASSGGGVTDGYTF TGTGCCAGCAGCGGCGGGGGGGTAACGGATGGCTACACCTTC . TRBJ1-2 . TRBV9
CASRQPPDGSTGELFF TGTGCCTCGCGGCAACCACCCGACGGGTCCACCGGGGAGCTGTTTTTT . TRBJ2-2 . TRBV30
CASSQRTGDGYTF TGTGCCAGCAGCCAGAGGACAGGGGATGGCTACACCTTC once TRBJ1-2 TRBD1 TRBV6-5
CASSFGDAAYEQYF TGTGCCAGCAGCTTCGGGGATGCCGCCTACGAGCAGTACTTC . TRBJ2-7 . TRBV7-2
CASSFTTGDKNIQYF TGCGCCAGCAGCTTTACTACAGGGGACAAAAACATTCAGTACTTC . TRBJ2-4 TRBD1 TRBV5-1
CASSPRGAGGKNIQYF TGTGCCAGCAGCCCCCGGGGGGCTGGTGGCAAAAACATTCAGTACTTC . TRBJ2-4 . TRBV11-2
CASSPDSYTEAFF TGTGCCAGCAGCCCAGACAGCTACACTGAAGCTTTCTTT . TRBJ1-1 . TRBV7-9